A selection of T cell receptor beta chains follows, all from one sample in a study of OX40 agonist ivuxolimab in advanced cancers. Assay used: immunoSEQ multiplex PCR; TCRdb lists only in-frame clones, some missing. Of some 45,000 clones in the sample, approximately 82% were seen once. This specimen consisted of CD4+ or CD8+ T cells sorted from blood, obtained in a trial of the OX40 agonist ivuxolimab. Receptor source: an adult with an advanced solid tumor such as melanoma, head and neck, liver or kidney cancer. Each CDR3 is given with its conserved first and last residue. The order of the fields is V gene, J gene, clone size, D gene, CDR3 DNA, CDR3 protein. A D gene is named only where the DNA matches it firmly. Expanded clones are given a class, and other clones once, few, many or no size at all.

TRBV7-6,TRBJ2-7,.,TRBD1,TGTGCCAGCAGCCGGGACAGCTCCTACGAGCAGTACTTC,CASSRDSSYEQYF
TRBV6-1,TRBJ1-1,.,.,TGTGCCATCAGTGAGTCGAGGGCCGGTGAAGCTTTCTTT,CAISESRAGEAFF
TRBV19,TRBJ1-6,.,.,TGTGCCAGTAGTCTAGGGCATTTCGGTTCACCCCTCCACTTT,CASSLGHFGSPLHF
TRBV7-9,TRBJ2-2,.,TRBD2,TGTGCCAGCAGCTTAGCGGGACTAGCGGGAGGAAGCCGGGAGCTGTTTTTT,CASSLAGLAGGSRELFF
TRBV9,TRBJ2-1,.,TRBD2,TGTGCCAGCAGCGTAGAACCCGGGACTAGCGGGATTGGTAATGAGCAGTTCTTC,CASSVEPGTSGIGNEQFF
TRBV7-8,TRBJ1-1,.,.,TGTGCCAGCAGCTTAGGGGGCACGGGGGTAACTGAAGCTTTCTTT,CASSLGGTGVTEAFF
TRBV11-2,TRBJ2-7,.,TRBD2,TGTGCCAGCAGCCCCGCTCAAGCGGGGGGTCGCGAGCAGTACTTC,CASSPAQAGGREQYF
TRBV4-1,TRBJ1-1,.,TRBD1,TGCGCCAGCAGCCAAGTTGACAGGGGATTGAACACTGAAGCTTTCTTT,CASSQVDRGLNTEAFF
TRBV10-3,TRBJ2-1,.,TRBD2,TGTGCCATCAAGACCGGGACTATCCTTAGCTCCTACAATGAGCAGTTCTTC,CAIKTGTILSSYNEQFF
TRBV7-8,TRBJ2-1,.,TRBD1,TGTGCCAGCAGCTTAGCGAGACAGGGGAGCTCCTACAATGAGCAGTTCTTC,CASSLARQGSSYNEQFF
TRBV27,TRBJ2-7,.,TRBD1,TGTGCCAGCAGTTTCCAAGCGGACAGGTCCTACGAGCAGTACTTC,CASSFQADRSYEQYF
TRBV7-2,TRBJ1-1,.,.,TGTGCCAGCAGCCTAGGGGCCGGCACTGAAGCTTTCTTT,CASSLGAGTEAFF
TRBV10-3,TRBJ1-1,.,.,TGTGCCATCAGTGTAGGGGGGATGAACACTGAAGCTTTCTTT,CAISVGGMNTEAFF
TRBV18,TRBJ2-7,.,TRBD1,TGTGCCAGCTCACCCTTGAACAGGGGCGAGCAGTACTTC,CASSPLNRGEQYF
TRBV5-1,TRBJ2-5,once,.,TGCGCCAGCAGCCTCTTCGGCGGGCAAGAGACCCAGTACTTC,CASSLFGGQETQYF
TRBV27,TRBJ1-1,.,.,TGTGCCAGCAGTCTCGGACAGCAAGCTTTCTTT,CASSLGQQAFF
TRBV6-6,TRBJ1-3,few,.,TGTGCCAGCTCCCCCCAGATGTCACCCTCTGGAAACACCATATATTTT,CASSPQMSPSGNTIYF
TRBV7-9,TRBJ2-3,.,TRBD2,TGTGCCAGCAGCCAAGGCTTCAGCGGGGCCACACACACAGATACGCAGTATTTT,CASSQGFSGATHTDTQYF
TRBV6-5,TRBJ2-7,.,TRBD1,TGTGCCAGCAGTTACGCCAGGACAGGGGGCTCCTACGAGCAGTACTTC,CASSYARTGGSYEQYF
TRBV6-1,TRBJ2-4,.,.,TGTGCCAGCAGTGAACCCCAGGGAATCGGGAACATTCAGTACTTC,CASSEPQGIGNIQYF
TRBV5-1,TRBJ2-1,.,.,TGCGCCAGCAGCCTAGGACAGACATCCTACAATGAGCAGTTCTTC,CASSLGQTSYNEQFF
TRBV6-1,TRBJ2-7,.,.,TGTGCCAGCAGTCCACTCTACGAGCAGTACTTC,CASSPLYEQYF
TRBV5-4,TRBJ1-2,.,TRBD1,TGTGCCAGCAGCTCCCGGCCTGGACAGGGAGGTGGCTACACCTTC,CASSSRPGQGGGYTF
TRBV5-1,TRBJ1-1,.,.,TGCGCCAGCAGCTTGAATCAGGGTTCCGTGAACACTGAAGCTTTCTTT,CASSLNQGSVNTEAFF
TRBV7-9,TRBJ1-1,.,.,TGTGCCAGCAGCCTCAGGGTCGGCACTGAAGCTTTCTTT,CASSLRVGTEAFF
TRBV7-9,TRBJ2-3,.,TRBD2,TGTGCCAGCAGCTTAGGCGGGAGGGCCCCAGATACGCAGTATTTT,CASSLGGRAPDTQYF
TRBV6-1,TRBJ1-2,.,.,TGTGCCGGCCAGTCCCACACGAGGGCCACTGGTGGCTACACCTTC,CAGQSHTRATGGYTF
TRBV5-1,TRBJ2-1,once,TRBD2,TGCGCCAGCAGCGGTCCTAGCGGCCGCTCCTACAATGAGCAGTTCTTC,CASSGPSGRSYNEQFF
TRBV7-2,TRBJ1-1,.,TRBD1,TGTGCCAGCAGCCCCAAGACAGGGGGGAACACTGAAGCTTTCTTT,CASSPKTGGNTEAFF
TRBV7-9,TRBJ1-2,.,.,TGTGCCAGCAGCTTAACAGGGTACGGCTACACCTTC,CASSLTGYGYTF
TRBV29-1,TRBJ2-3,.,TRBD2,TGCAGCGTGGCCCTGACTAGCGCGATCACAGATACGCAGTATTTT,CSVALTSAITDTQYF
TRBV4-2,TRBJ2-7,.,TRBD2,TGTGCCAGCAGCCAAGATAGAACTAGCGGCTCCTACGAGCAGTACTTC,CASSQDRTSGSYEQYF
TRBV2,TRBJ2-6,.,.,TGTGCCAGCAGCGCCCAGATCTCTGGGGCCAACGTCCTGACTTTC,CASSAQISGANVLTF
TRBV9,TRBJ2-1,.,TRBD2,TGTGCCAGCAGGGGAAGCGGGGGGGCCCCGAGCTCCTACAATGAGCAGTTCTTC,CASRGSGGAPSSYNEQFF
TRBV7-9,TRBJ2-1,.,.,TGTGCCAGCAGCTTAAGACCGGGGGTTTCCTACAATGAGCAGTTCTTC,CASSLRPGVSYNEQFF
TRBV6-6,TRBJ1-2,.,.,TGTGCCAGCAGTTACTCTTGGAACTATGGCTACACCTTC,CASSYSWNYGYTF
TRBV5-6,TRBJ2-3,.,.,TGTGCCAGCAGCTTGGGAGGACACACAGATACGCAGTATTTT,CASSLGGHTDTQYF
TRBV20-1,TRBJ2-7,.,.,TGCAGTGCTAAACAGCAAGCGCAGTACTTC,CSAKQQAQYF
TRBV15,TRBJ2-3,few,TRBD1,TGTGCCACCACCCAGGGGGAGAGGCCAGATACGCAGTATTTT,CATTQGERPDTQYF
TRBV11-2,TRBJ2-1,.,.,TGTGCCAGCAGCTTAGAGATAACCCGGGGTCAGTTCTTC,CASSLEITRGQFF
TRBV27,TRBJ1-2,.,.,TGTGCCAGCAGAGCCAGGGTCGGCGGCTACACCTTC,CASRARVGGYTF
TRBV19,TRBJ2-6,once,.,TGTGCCAGTAGTACGACGGGTACTGGGGCCAACGTCCTGACTTTC,CASSTTGTGANVLTF
TRBV19,TRBJ2-5,once,.,TGTGCCAGTGGCGGGCGCCAAGAGACCCAGTACTTC,CASGGRQETQYF
TRBV4-1,TRBJ1-1,.,TRBD1,TGCGCCAGCAGCCAAAAAGAAACGACGACCCCGGGACAGTTGAACACTGAAGCTTTCTTT,CASSQKETTTPGQLNTEAFF
TRBV19,TRBJ1-3,.,TRBD1,TGTGCCAGTAGGCCGGACAGGGTGGGCTCTGGAAACACCATATATTTT,CASRPDRVGSGNTIYF